This T cell receptor beta chain was recorded in a study of T cell responses to AZD1222 COVID-19 vaccine. About the research overall: Pooled in the analysis were second doses at about 4 or about 12 weeks.

The CDR3 consists of 15 residues. Germline lookup yields CDR1 SGHDT and CDR2 YYEEEE. The V gene lost 4 bases and the J gene lost 3 bases, with 16 bases spanning the gap. Study-level results: None of the repertoires were sampled until the peak T cell response had passed. Epitopes outside B.1.351 and B.1.1.7 mutated regions reportedly drew nearly half of spike TCRs.

The data were produced by immunoSEQ multiplex PCR, yet TCRdb's version contains in-frame clones alone and is incomplete. The sample lists 110,000 to 150,000 clones; approximately 89% were seen once. In the case of this clone: What it binds is unknown.

V and J are TRBV5-6 and TRBJ1-1, with a possible D match to TRBD1 (5 bases). The source material was peripheral blood, sampled on day 0 of AZD1222 vaccination. The clonotype originates from an adult in good health. The chain's CDR3 is CASSLVDRGDTEAFF. Here the CDR3 DNA reads TGTGCCAGCAGCCTGGTGGACCGGGGGGACACTGAAGCTTTCTTT.